Listed below are T cell receptor beta chains from one sample, sequenced in a study of blood T cells in healthy people across ages. Via MiXCR, TCRdb re-called the 5' RACE reads, giving one row per CDR3 protein. This sample has some 1.6 million distinct CDR3 sequences, with around 35% found just once. Sequencing used blood. These receptors were collected from a woman aged 25 to 39 in good health. The CDR3 runs from the conserved cysteine through the conserved F or W. A D gene is named only where the DNA matches it firmly. The size field is filled for only some rows; it gives once, few, many or a size class.

d_gene,j_gene,abundance,v_gene,CDR3nt,CDR3aa
.,TRBJ1-1,.,TRBV7-8,TGTGCCAGCAGCTTAATTTACGACACTGAAGCTTTCTTT,CASSLIYDTEAFF
.,TRBJ2-7,few,TRBV3-1,TGTGCCAGCAGCCCTAGCTTTCATCCCTACGAGCAGTACTTC,CASSPSFHPYEQYF
TRBD2,TRBJ2-1,.,TRBV7-6,TGTGCCAGCAGCTTAGGAGTAGCGGGAGTGGATGAGCAGTTCTTC,CASSLGVAGVDEQFF
.,TRBJ2-5,few,TRBV9,TGTGCCAGCAGCGTAGTCCCAGACCAAGAGACCCAGTACTTC,CASSVVPDQETQYF
TRBD1,TRBJ1-1,.,TRBV5-1,TGCGCCAGCAGCTTGGCGGCAGGGGGCGTCACTGAAGCTTTCTTT,CASSLAAGGVTEAFF
TRBD1,TRBJ1-1,.,TRBV20-1,TGCAGTGCGGAAGGACAGGAGAACACTGAAGCTTTCTTT,CSAEGQENTEAFF
TRBD1,TRBJ2-3,.,TRBV10-1,TGCGCCAGTGGGACAGGGGGCGTAGGCACAGATACGCAGTATTTT,CASGTGGVGTDTQYF
TRBD2,TRBJ2-1,few,TRBV4-2,TGTGCCAGCAGCCATGAGTTCCTAGCGGTAAACCTGGAAAATGAGCAGTTCTTC,CASSHEFLAVNLENEQFF
TRBD1,TRBJ1-2,few,TRBV12-3/TRBV12-4,TGTGCCAGCAGCCCACTAAATCCCGGGACAGGGGCCAGCTATGGCTACACCTTC,CASSPLNPGTGASYGYTF
TRBD2,TRBJ2-1,few,TRBV11-1,TGTGCCAGCAGCTTGTACCGTGGGACTAGCGGGATCAAGGGGACCTACAATGAGCAGTTCTTC,CASSLYRGTSGIKGTYNEQFF
.,TRBJ2-1,few,TRBV10-1,TGCGCCAACAGTGAGTCCGTGGAGGACAATGAGCAGTTCTTC,CANSESVEDNEQFF
TRBD1,TRBJ1-5,few,TRBV27,TGTGCCAGTCGAACAGGGGGCTCGGGACAGCCCCAGCATTTT,CASRTGGSGQPQHF
.,TRBJ1-1,.,TRBV6-5,TGTGCCAGCAGTTACTCGACAGGCGAAGCTTTCTTT,CASSYSTGEAFF
.,TRBJ1-6,.,TRBV20-1,TGCAGAGCCGGGGAGCGGAATTCACCCCTCCACTTT,CRAGERNSPLHF
.,TRBJ1-1,.,TRBV9,TGTGCCAGCAGCGTAGTGGGGTCGAACACTGAAGCTTTCTTT,CASSVVGSNTEAFF
TRBD1,TRBJ1-6,.,TRBV13,TGTGCCAGCAGCATCCCCGGGACAGGGGACTCACCCCTCCACTTT,CASSIPGTGDSPLHF
TRBD1,TRBJ2-1,.,TRBV9,TGTGCCAGCAGCGTATTTTCAGGGGGCCGAGGTGAGCAGTTCTTC,CASSVFSGGRGEQFF
.,TRBJ2-1,.,TRBV6-2/TRBV6-3,TGTGCCAGCAGTTACTCCCAGGGCAGGAACAATGAGCAGTTCTTC,CASSYSQGRNNEQFF
.,TRBJ2-7,few,TRBV6-1,TGTGCCAGCAGTGAATTGAGTTGGGAGCAGTACTTC,CASSELSWEQYF
TRBD1,TRBJ2-7,many,TRBV27,TGTGCCAGCAGTTTGGGACAGGGGCACTACGAGCAGTACTTC,CASSLGQGHYEQYF
.,TRBJ2-3,.,TRBV20-1,TGCAGTGCGGTATTGGCAGGGGTAGATACGCAGTATTTT,CSAVLAGVDTQYF
TRBD1,TRBJ2-1,many,TRBV29-1,TGCAGCGTTGAAGGGACAGGGGGCTCCTACAATGAGCAGTTCTTC,CSVEGTGGSYNEQFF
.,TRBJ2-3,many,TRBV5-1,TGCGCCAGCAGTAGAGAAGATACGCAGTATTTT,CASSREDTQYF
.,TRBJ1-1,few,TRBV6-1,TGTGCCAGCACCAAGACCGGATTGAACACTGAAGCTTTCTTT,CASTKTGLNTEAFF
.,TRBJ2-2,.,TRBV24-1,TGTGCCACCAGTGATCACCAGGGGACCGGGGAGCTGTTTTTT,CATSDHQGTGELFF
TRBD2,TRBJ2-2,.,TRBV3-1,TGTGCCAGCAGCATAAGCAGCGGGGTGAACACCGGGGAGCTGTTTTTT,CASSISSGVNTGELFF
.,TRBJ2-7,.,TRBV28,TGTGCCAGCAGTTTGCAGTGGGACCCCGAATTTGACGAGCAGTACTTC,CASSLQWDPEFDEQYF
.,TRBJ2-7,few,TRBV29-1,TGCAGCGTTCGCGGGACGCAAGAGCAGTACTTC,CSVRGTQEQYF
TRBD1,TRBJ2-5,few,TRBV5-1,TGCGCCAGCAGCTTGGCGGACAGGGAGGAGACCCAGTACTTC,CASSLADREETQYF
TRBD1,TRBJ2-5,.,TRBV9,TGTGCCAGCAGCGTAGCGGGGACAGCGAAAGAGACCCAGTACTTC,CASSVAGTAKETQYF
TRBD2,TRBJ2-3,.,TRBV28,TGTACCAGCAGTTTAAGGCTAGCGGGATCCACAGATACGCAGTATTTT,CTSSLRLAGSTDTQYF
.,TRBJ2-1,many,TRBV7-9,TGTGCCAGCAGCTTAGCGGGGGCCAGATACAATGAGCAGTTCTTC,CASSLAGARYNEQFF
.,TRBJ1-1,.,TRBV29-1,TGCAGCGTTGTCGGGTGGCAGGGGAACACTGAAGCTTTCTTT,CSVVGWQGNTEAFF
.,TRBJ2-7,.,TRBV28,TGCGCCAGCAGTCTACGTGGGGGCACGTGGGGGTACGAGCAGTACTTC,CASSLRGGTWGYEQYF
.,TRBJ2-2,once,TRBV19,TGTGCCAGTAGTACGGGGTTCCCCGACACCGGGGAGCTGTTTTTT,CASSTGFPDTGELFF
TRBD2,TRBJ2-5,many,TRBV2,TGTGCCAGCAGGGACCCCGGACTAGCCGTTGAGACCCAGTACTTC,CASRDPGLAVETQYF
.,TRBJ2-3,once,TRBV11-2,TGTGCCTGCAGCTTAGCCGCAGATACGCAGTATTTT,CACSLAADTQYF
.,TRBJ2-1,many,TRBV7-9,TGTGCCAGCAAAGACTACAATGAGCAGTTCTTC,CASKDYNEQFF
TRBD2,TRBJ2-4,.,TRBV2,TGTGCCAGCAGTCTGACTAGCGGGATAGACATTCAGTACTTC,CASSLTSGIDIQYF
.,TRBJ1-1,.,TRBV28,TGTGCCAGCAGCTCACCAGGGACTCTGAACACTGAAGCTTTCTTT,CASSSPGTLNTEAFF
.,TRBJ1-5,.,TRBV20-1,TGCAGTGCTAGAGGGGACCCCCTTCAGCCCCAGCATTTT,CSARGDPLQPQHF
.,TRBJ2-1,few,TRBV5-5,TGTGCCAGCAGCTACCTAATAAGCTCCTACAATGAGCAGTTCTTC,CASSYLISSYNEQFF
.,TRBJ2-7,.,TRBV6-1,TGTGCCAGCAGTGAAAACGCTAGGGATCCCTACTACGAGCAGTACTTC,CASSENARDPYYEQYF
.,TRBJ2-1,few,TRBV20-1,TGCAGTGCTAGAGACCCAGACGTGAACAATGAGCAGTTCTTC,CSARDPDVNNEQFF
.,TRBJ1-5,few,TRBV2,TGTGCCAGCAGTGATGGTGGTTACAATCAGCCCCAGCATTTT,CASSDGGYNQPQHF
.,TRBJ1-2,.,TRBV27,TGTGCCAGCAGTATTAAGGGCCCTTACTATGGCTACACCTTC,CASSIKGPYYGYTF
TRBD2,TRBJ2-1,.,TRBV3-1,TGTGCCAGCAGCCAAGGCACTAGCGGGAGTCTGGACAATGAGCAGTTCTTC,CASSQGTSGSLDNEQFF
TRBD1,TRBJ2-3,few,TRBV20-1,TGCAGTGCTCAACAGGGGTCAGATACGCAGTATTTT,CSAQQGSDTQYF
TRBD2,TRBJ2-1,few,TRBV6-2/TRBV6-3,TGTGCCAGCAGTTCCCCGACTAGCGGGGGGGCGGGTGAGCAGTTCTTC,CASSSPTSGGAGEQFF
.,TRBJ2-7,once,TRBV20-1,TGCAGTGCTAGAGGCGGGACTTCACCCTACGAGCAGTACTTC,CSARGGTSPYEQYF
.,TRBJ2-7,few,TRBV20-1,TGCAGTGCTGTGGCGGTAGCGAGCGAGCAGTACTTC,CSAVAVASEQYF
TRBD2,TRBJ2-1,.,TRBV9,TGTACCAGCAGCGCTAGCGGCCCCTACAATGAGCAGTTCTTC,CTSSASGPYNEQFF
.,TRBJ2-3,.,TRBV5-1,TGCGTCAGCTCGGCCCCGGAAGGGATTCTCACGGATACGCAGTATTTT,CVSSAPEGILTDTQYF
TRBD2,TRBJ2-3,few,TRBV6-5,TGTGCCAGCAGTTACGGGGCTGGCGGGAGGACTAGCACAGATACGCAGTATTTT,CASSYGAGGRTSTDTQYF
.,TRBJ2-1,few,TRBV4-1,TGCGCCAGCAGCCAAGATAGAGGGAGCCGGGTCTTAAACAATGAGCAGTTCTTC,CASSQDRGSRVLNNEQFF
.,TRBJ2-7,many,TRBV10-3,TGTGCCATCAGTGACGCGGGACAGTTGTCTTACGAGCAGTACTTC,CAISDAGQLSYEQYF
.,TRBJ1-4,few,TRBV2,TGTGCCAGCAGGGTGACAGTTAATGAAAAACTGTTTTTT,CASRVTVNEKLFF